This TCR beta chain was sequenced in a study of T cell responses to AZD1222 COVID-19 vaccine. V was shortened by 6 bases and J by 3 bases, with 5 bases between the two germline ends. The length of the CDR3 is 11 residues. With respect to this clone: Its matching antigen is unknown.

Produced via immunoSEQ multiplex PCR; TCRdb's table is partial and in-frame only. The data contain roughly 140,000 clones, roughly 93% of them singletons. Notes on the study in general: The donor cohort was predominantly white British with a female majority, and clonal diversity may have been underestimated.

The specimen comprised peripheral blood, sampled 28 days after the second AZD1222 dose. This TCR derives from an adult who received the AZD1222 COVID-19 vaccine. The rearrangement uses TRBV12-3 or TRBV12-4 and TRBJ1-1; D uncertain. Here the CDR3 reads CASSRHTEAFF. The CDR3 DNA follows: TGTGCCAGCAGCCGACACACTGAAGCTTTCTTT.